This TCR beta chain appears in the sequencing data of a study of blood T cell repertoires in COVID-19. The wider study: The study drew acute and convalescent COVID-19 samples from the United States, Italy and Spain.

As originally analysed: By means of reference gene primer amplification, nucleated cell counts were estimated. Some clones are missing from TCRdb's copy, which holds only in-frame ones; the method was immunoSEQ multiplex PCR. V, J and clone size are those of that table, while D and trimming were read from the DNA. The repertoire includes roughly 250,000 clones, approximately 90% of them detected once, and less than 0.9% sits in the top ten. This CDR3 is 12 amino acids long. Trimming pared 6 bases from V and 10 bases from J, leaving 12 bases between. Individuals drawn from approximately 26 US areas were about 18 to 100 years old. Within 2 weeks before study entry, exposed participants met a COVID-19 case.

The sample consisted of PBMCs or T cells enriched from blood (not recorded which). The V gene is TRBV12-3 or TRBV12-4, the J gene TRBJ1-4; D possibly corresponds to TRBD1 (5 bases). The receptor was isolated from a man in his forties or fifties who had been exposed to COVID-19. CDR3 loop: CASSPKGAKLFF. As DNA, the CDR3 is TGTGCCAGCAGCCCGAAAGGGGCAAAACTGTTTTTT.